Following are 18 T cell receptor beta chains from one sample sequenced in a study of blood T cell repertoires in COVID-19 (dated by TCRdb to 2020 to 2021). Libraries came from the immunoSEQ multiplex PCR assay. TCRdb holds this immuneACCESS table with in-frame rearrangements only. Some clones are missing; in checked studies, unresolved V genes explain under half, and the rest has no known cause. The sample data list some 160,000 clones, and less than 90% of these were observed just once. Roughly 8.6% of the sample comes from the top ten. The specimen sequenced was PBMCs or T cells enriched from blood (not recorded which). The receptors stem from a woman aged 50 to 60 who had recovered from COVID-19.

The chain has TRBV25-1 and TRBJ1-3; no reliable D call. This CDR3 contains 14 residues. The V gene lost 6 bases and the J gene lost 1 base, with 10 bases spanning the gap. Germline lookup yields CDR1 MGHDK and CDR2 SYGVNS. In DNA form, the CDR3 reads TGTGCCAGCAGGACGTCGGGATCTGGAAACACCATATATTTT. It yields the protein CASRTSGSGNTIYF.

The chain links TRBV7-2 to TRBJ2-5; possible D gene TRBD1, 5 bases. This CDR3 has 13 amino acids. Per germline, CDR1 SGHTA and CDR2 FQGNSA. The germline V and J ends were trimmed by 4 bases and 0 bases, with 6 bases remaining between them. The chain's CDR3 is CASSSGYQETQYF. The CDR3 DNA reads as TGTGCCAGCAGCTCAGGGTACCAAGAGACCCAGTACTTC.

The V call is TRBV3-1 (or the pseudogene TRBV3-2), the J call TRBJ2-1; 12 bases line up with TRBD2. J lost 9 bases, V lost 0 bases, and 3 bases had no gene match. The CDR3 runs 15 residues. The germline V gene encodes CDR1 LGHDT and CDR2 YNNKEL (reference sequence). The CDR3 protein is CASSQDAGLAGEQFF. The CDR3 bases are TGTGCCAGCAGCCAAGATGCGGGACTAGCGGGTGAGCAGTTCTTC.

This clone was found once. V is TRBV14 and J is TRBJ2-2, with TRBD1 identical over 8 bases. Germline lookup yields CDR1 SGHDN and CDR2 FVKESK. CDR3 size: 16 residues. J lost 5 bases, V lost 4 bases, and 9 bases had no gene match. The CDR3 DNA follows: TGTGCCAGCAGCCGACAGACAGGGGCGGGAACCGGGGAGCTGTTTTTT. This translates into CASSRQTGAGTGELFF. The entire variable domain, with the rest obtained from reference TRBV14 and TRBJ2-2, is as follows: EAGVTQFPSHSVIEKGQTVTLRCDPISGHDNLYWYRRVMGKEIKFLLHFVKESKQDESGMPNNRFLAERTGGTYSTLKVQPAELEDSGVYFCASSRQTGAGTGELFFGEGSRLTVL.

The chain couples TRBV7-3 to TRBJ2-7; maybe TRBD2 (8 bases). Trimming cost V 5 bases and J 2 bases, with 16 bases left between them. The CDR3 covers 15 residues. The germline V gene encodes CDR1 SGHTA and CDR2 FQGTGA. CDR3 DNA: TGTGCCAGCAGCCTATCGGGAGGGGGCCCCTACGAGCAGTACTTC. Residues: CASSLSGGGPYEQYF.

This clone was seen more than once but under ten times. The chain employs TRBV6-5 and TRBJ1-5; 7 bases agree with TRBD1. The V gene's germline CDR1 is MNHEY and CDR2 SVGAGI. V lost 6 bases to trimming and J lost 3 bases; unmatched junction nucleotides: 8. There are 15 residues in the CDR3. Here the CDR3 reads CASRQQGPINQPQHF. The CDR3 coding sequence is TGTGCCAGCAGACAACAGGGGCCTATCAATCAGCCCCAGCATTTT.

This clone occurred a few times. The chain has TRBV28 and TRBJ1-2; a weak D match, TRBD1 (6 bases). Looked up from germline, CDR1 is MDHEN and CDR2 is SYDVKM. This CDR3 is 15 amino acids long. Trimming removed 2 bases at V and 2 bases at J, with 12 bases between. The CDR3 region is CASSLGGGSNYGYTF. The DNA for the CDR3 is TGTGCCAGCAGTTTAGGGGGGGGCTCAAACTATGGCTACACCTTC.

This chain links TRBV19 with TRBJ2-3; 8 bases match TRBD2. The CDR3 sequence is 15 residues long. V shed 9 bases and J 4 bases; nucleotides not matched to a gene: 12. Germline V CDR1 and CDR2: LNHDA, SQIVND (reference sequence). CDR3 residues: CASRPGGSGADTQYF. In DNA, the CDR3 is TGTGCCAGCCGACCGGGCGGTAGCGGGGCAGATACGCAGTATTTT. Drawing the rest from reference TRBV19 and TRBJ2-3, the complete variable domain is DGGITQSPKYLFRKEGQNVTLSCEQNLNHDAMYWYRQDPGQGLRLIYYSQIVNDFQKGDIAEGYSVSREKKESFPLTVTSAQKNPTAFYLCASRPGGSGADTQYFGPGTRLTVL.

V is TRBV29-1 and J is TRBJ1-2; 8 positions match TRBD1. This CDR3 has 16 amino acids. The germline gives CDR1 SQVTM, CDR2 ANQGSEA. J was trimmed by 0 bases and V by 3 bases; bases with no gene match: 9. The CDR3 protein is CSVDRGLDKANYGYTF. The CDR3 DNA sequence: TGCAGCGTTGACAGGGGGCTTGATAAAGCTAACTATGGCTACACCTTC.

This chain links TRBV20-1 with TRBJ2-1; D possibly corresponds to TRBD1 (5 bases). Trimming took off 3 bases at V and 0 bases at J, with 12 bases between the two ends. The germline CDR1 and CDR2 sequences are DFQATT and SNEGSKA (reference sequence). The CDR3 totals 15 residues. In DNA, the CDR3 is TGCAGTGCTAGTCAGGGCCCTAGCTCCTACAATGAGCAGTTCTTC. Protein product: CSASQGPSSYNEQFF.

The chain links TRBV9 to TRBJ1-2; D unresolved. The germline V gene encodes CDR1 SGDLS and CDR2 YYNGEE. V dropped 3 bases and J dropped 2 bases, with 17 bases sitting between them. There are 16 residues in the CDR3. Written as DNA, the CDR3 is TGTGCCAGCAGCGGGGGAGGAGGCACTTGGAACTATGGCTACACCTTC. Translating gives CASSGGGGTWNYGYTF.

The J gene is TRBJ2-7, the V gene TRBV3-1 (or the pseudogene TRBV3-2); D perhaps matches TRBD2 (6 bases). Germline V gene sequence: CDR1 LGHDT, CDR2 YNNKEL (reference sequence). The CDR3 length is 15 residues. Trimming removed 1 base at V and 5 bases at J, with 15 bases between. The CDR3 protein is CASSQGDSVFDEQYF. The CDR3 coding sequence is TGTGCCAGCAGCCAAGGGGACTCGGTTTTCGACGAGCAGTACTTC.

The chain links TRBV28 to TRBJ2-7; perhaps TRBD2 as D (5 bases). The CDR3 sequence is 12 residues long. V was shortened by 8 bases and J by 3 bases, with 11 bases between the two germline ends. Looked up from germline, CDR1 is MDHEN and CDR2 is SYDVKM. The CDR3 region has the DNA TGTGCCAGCGGGCCCGGGATCTACGAGCAGTACTTC. Translation: CASGPGIYEQYF.

This clone was detected only a few times. The CDR3 loop reads CASSQEASYEQYF. In DNA, the CDR3 is TGCGCCAGCAGCCAAGAGGCCTCCTACGAGCAGTACTTC. The chain links TRBV4-3 to TRBJ2-7, with D unresolved. This CDR3 contains 13 residues. The V end was cut by 0 bases, the J end by 0 bases, with 3 bases between. Germline V gene sequence: CDR1 LGHNA, CDR2 YSLEER.

This rearrangement joins TRBV2 to TRBJ1-1; TRBD1 might be the D (6 bases). The CDR3 length is 12 residues. V gave up 10 bases and J gave up 4 bases, with 13 bases separating them. Per germline, CDR1 SNHLY and CDR2 FYNNEI. CDR3 nucleotide sequence: TGTGCCACCGAGGGAGGGGGCACTGAAGCTTTCTTT. As protein: CATEGGGTEAFF.

This chain uses TRBV7-2 with TRBJ2-2, with D possibly matching TRBD2 (5 bases). Per germline, CDR1 SGHTA and CDR2 FQGNSA. The V end was cut by 5 bases, the J end by 5 bases, with 9 bases between. There are 13 residues in the CDR3. CDR3 sequence reads: CASSPRLTGELFF. In DNA, the CDR3 is TGTGCCAGCAGCCCCCGACTAACCGGGGAGCTGTTTTTT.

The chain uses TRBV29-1 and TRBJ1-1, with no clear D. Germline V gives CDR1 SQVTM, CDR2 ANQGSEA. Trimming stripped 5 bases from V and 10 bases from J, with 17 bases between. The CDR3 length is 12 residues. The CDR3 here is CSVSPQSSGAFF. Here the CDR3 DNA reads TGCAGCGTTTCGCCCCAGAGCTCGGGAGCTTTCTTT.

The J gene is TRBJ2-1, the V gene TRBV9; D is ambiguous. The CDR3 covers 13 residues. Looked up from germline, CDR1 is SGDLS and CDR2 is YYNGEE. V lost 4 bases to trimming and J lost 3 bases, with 8 bases between them. CDR3 bases: TGTGCCAGCAGCCCCCTTCTCTACAATGAGCAGTTCTTC. It specifies CASSPLLYNEQFF.